This T cell receptor beta chain was identified in a study of CDR3 diversity in severe acne. V lost 7 bases, J lost 2 bases, and 16 bases lay in between. CDR3 length: 15 amino acids. Germline CDR1 reads LNHDA; CDR2 reads SQIVND (reference sequence). Each CDR3 protein is one row after TCRdb ran MiXCR on the PCR reads. The table records roughly 100,000 distinct CDR3 sequences, around 53% of them present only once. The chain recombines TRBV19 with TRBJ2-3, with D perhaps being TRBD1 or TRBD2 (5 bases each). The clonotype comes from a male donor with acne. Material for sequencing was blood. The chain's CDR3 is CASNHGGQLTDTQYF. The CDR3 DNA sequence: TGTGCCAGTAATCATGGAGGACAACTCACAGATACGCAGTATTTT.